These T cell receptor beta chains were read from a single sample in a study of response to subunit inactivated influenza vaccine. TCRdb independently ran MiXCR on the RT-PCR reads; one entry per CDR3 protein. The sample yields approximately 530,000 distinct CDR3 sequences, 10% to 15% seen once. The source was PBMCs from blood, collected 40 to 50 days after vaccination. The receptors here all came from a man aged 50 to 60 who received an inactivated influenza vaccine. The CDR3 runs from the conserved cysteine through the conserved F or W. The D gene is left open where the match is weak. Size is omitted from some rows. Given values are once, few, many or a class for expanded clones.

>TRBJ2-7|TRBV5-1|NA|NA
CASSLQGHEQYF
TGCGCCAGCAGCTTGCAGGGCCACGAGCAGTACTTC
>TRBJ2-2|TRBV7-6|NA|TRBD1
CASSLVGGRDRELFF
TGTGCCAGCAGCTTAGTAGGGGGCAGGGATCGGGAGCTGTTTTTT
>TRBJ2-1|TRBV7-2|many|TRBD1
CASSSDRGSYNEQFF
TGTGCCAGCAGCTCCGACAGGGGATCCTACAATGAGCAGTTCTTC
>TRBJ2-1|TRBV27|NA|TRBD2
CASSPTSGLAANEQFF
TGTGCCAGCAGTCCCACCTCGGGACTAGCGGCTAATGAGCAGTTCTTC
>TRBJ2-5|TRBV15|many|TRBD2
CATSRVYGGLVGETQYF
TGTGCCACCAGCAGAGTATACGGGGGACTAGTTGGAGAGACCCAGTACTTC
>TRBJ1-5|TRBV28|NA|TRBD1
CASSLLRTGLNQPQHF
TGTGCCAGCAGTTTATTGCGGACAGGCTTAAATCAGCCCCAGCATTTT
>TRBJ2-5|TRBV9|NA|NA
CASSPLRDRKTQYF
TGTGCCAGCAGCCCCCTCCGGGATCGGAAGACCCAGTACTTC
>TRBJ2-7|TRBV28|few|TRBD1
CASSFRPGTAYEQYF
TGTGCCAGCAGTTTTCGCCCCGGGACAGCGTACGAGCAGTACTTC
>TRBJ2-3|TRBV5-1|NA|TRBD2
CASSLALAGGSTDTQYF
TGCGCCAGCAGCTTAGCACTAGCGGGGGGCAGCACAGATACGCAGTATTTT
>TRBJ2-2|TRBV11-2|many|TRBD2
CASSLRLAGGTGELFF
TGTGCCAGCAGCTTAAGACTAGCGGGGGGCACCGGGGAGCTGTTTTTT
>TRBJ2-5|TRBV29-1|few|NA
CSVVRNAGTSGAETQYF
TGCAGCGTTGTTCGTAATGCGGGCACCTCAGGAGCGGAGACCCAGTACTTC
>TRBJ2-7|TRBV5-6|few|NA
CASSLGQGGQYF
TGTGCCAGCAGCTTGGGTCAGGGCGGGCAGTACTTC
>TRBJ1-1|TRBV4-1|NA|NA
CASSIGRGRTEAFF
TGCGCCAGCAGCATAGGGAGGGGGAGAACTGAAGCTTTCTTT
>TRBJ2-3|TRBV12-3/TRBV12-4|NA|NA
CASSWPGQRGWTQYF
TGTGCCAGCAGTTGGCCGGGCCAGCGCGGGTGGACGCAGTATTTT
>TRBJ2-5|TRBV25-1|few|NA
CASARGLEETQYF
TGTGCCAGTGCGCGTGGGCTCGAGGAGACCCAGTACTTC
>TRBJ2-7|TRBV20-1|NA|TRBD1
CSAGDRASSYEQYF
TGCAGTGCTGGGGACAGGGCTAGCTCCTACGAGCAGTACTTC
>TRBJ1-5|TRBV28|NA|NA
CASSLAGVYSNQPQHF
TGTGCCAGCAGTTTGGCAGGGGTCTATAGCAATCAGCCCCAGCATTTT
>TRBJ2-7|TRBV5-5|many|TRBD1
CASSPLGTVSLYEQYF
TGTGCCAGCAGCCCGTTGGGGACAGTTTCCCTTTACGAGCAGTACTTC
>TRBJ2-1|TRBV18|NA|NA
CASSPSRAGEQFF
TGTGCCAGCTCACCTTCCAGGGCAGGTGAGCAGTTCTTC
>TRBJ2-7|TRBV12-3/TRBV12-4|NA|TRBD1
CASSARHRGMSEQYF
TGTGCCAGCAGCGCTAGGCACAGGGGGATGAGCGAGCAGTACTTC
>TRBJ1-4|TRBV4-3|few|TRBD1
CASSRQGQGAEKLFF
TGCGCCAGCAGCCGTCAGGGACAGGGGGCAGAAAAACTGTTTTTT
>TRBJ2-2|TRBV11-2|NA|TRBD2
CASTLGGILPQGTGELFF
TGTGCCAGCACCTTGGGAGGGATCCTTCCCCAAGGCACCGGGGAGCTGTTTTTT
>TRBJ2-2|TRBV3-1|few|NA
CASSQAWSGNTGELFF
TGTGCCAGCAGCCAAGCGTGGTCCGGGAACACCGGGGAGCTGTTTTTT
>TRBJ2-7|TRBV4-2|few|NA
CASSQDPGHEQYF
TGTGCCAGCAGCCAAGATCCCGGCCACGAGCAGTACTTC
>TRBJ2-2|TRBV4-3|NA|NA
CASSRTHTGELFF
TGCGCCAGCTCCAGGACACACACCGGGGAGCTGTTTTTT
>TRBJ2-4|TRBV21-1|NA|NA
CASSKDWSDLAKNIQYF
TGTGCCAGCAGCAAAGATTGGTCAGATCTAGCCAAAAACATTCAGTACTTC
>TRBJ2-7|TRBV12-3/TRBV12-4|many|NA
CASSSWIDKYEQYF
TGTGCCAGCAGTTCCTGGATAGACAAGTACGAGCAGTACTTC
>TRBJ1-2|TRBV2|few|NA
CASSEEGSHGYTF
TGTGCCAGCAGTGAGGAGGGGTCGCATGGCTACACCTTC
>TRBJ1-1|TRBV29-1|many|NA
CSVEANLSFEAFF
TGCAGCGTTGAAGCAAATTTATCCTTTGAAGCTTTCTTT
>TRBJ2-1|TRBV4-3|NA|NA
CASSQETVGSWRGRGGPYNEQFF
TGCGCCAGCAGCCAAGAGACTGTCGGGTCTTGGCGGGGGCGCGGGGGACCTTACAATGAGCAGTTCTTC
>TRBJ1-2|TRBV29-1|few|TRBD1
CSVEDRDSLRYTF
TGCAGCGTTGAAGATAGGGACAGTCTACGCTACACCTTC
>TRBJ2-3|TRBV20-1|few|TRBD2
CSAQAGRGRGDTQYF
TGCAGTGCTCAAGCGGGACGGGGGAGAGGCGATACGCAGTATTTT
>TRBJ1-2|TRBV7-9|many|NA
CASSFDLTANYGYTF
TGTGCCAGCAGCTTTGATCTAACGGCTAACTATGGCTACACCTTC
>TRBJ2-7|TRBV4-1|few|TRBD2
CASSQVGGGAYEQYF
TGCGCCAGCAGCCAAGTTGGCGGGGGGGCTTACGAGCAGTACTTC
>TRBJ2-1|TRBV4-3|few|TRBD2
CASSQGRGGEQFF
TGCGCCAGCAGCCAGGGTCGGGGGGGCGAGCAGTTCTTC
>TRBJ2-5|TRBV20-1|many|NA
CSASTSARETQYF
TGCAGTGCTAGTACCTCTGCGCGGGAGACCCAGTACTTC
>TRBJ1-1|TRBV4-2|NA|NA
CASSPTGQYGTEAFF
TGTGCCAGCAGCCCTACAGGACAGTACGGCACTGAAGCTTTCTTT
>TRBJ2-7|TRBV11-2|NA|NA
CASSLERTGEQYF
TGTGCCAGCAGCTTAGAGCGCACGGGGGAGCAGTACTTC
>TRBJ1-2|TRBV6-1|NA|NA
CASSEGGRIYGYTF
TGTGCCAGCAGTGAAGGGGGCAGGATCTATGGCTACACCTTC
>TRBJ2-5|TRBV7-2|few|NA
CASSLGGRNAETQYF
TGTGCCAGCAGCTTAGGGGGACGTAACGCAGAGACCCAGTACTTC
>TRBJ2-7|TRBV14|few|TRBD1
CASSQTGTGVSRQYF
TGTGCCAGCAGCCAAACCGGGACAGGGGTCTCCAGGCAGTACTTC
>TRBJ2-6|TRBV20-1|NA|TRBD1
CSAPTRWTGGFVGPGANVLTF
TGCAGTGCTCCTACCCGGTGGACAGGGGGCTTCGTGGGCCCTGGGGCCAACGTCCTGACTTTC
>TRBJ1-2|TRBV4-3|NA|NA
CASSQDGGRGYGYTF
TGCGCCAGCAGCCAAGATGGGGGGCGAGGGTATGGCTACACCTTC
>TRBJ1-1|TRBV10-3|few|TRBD1
CATWEGARGEAFF
TGTGCCACGTGGGAGGGGGCGCGCGGTGAAGCTTTCTTT